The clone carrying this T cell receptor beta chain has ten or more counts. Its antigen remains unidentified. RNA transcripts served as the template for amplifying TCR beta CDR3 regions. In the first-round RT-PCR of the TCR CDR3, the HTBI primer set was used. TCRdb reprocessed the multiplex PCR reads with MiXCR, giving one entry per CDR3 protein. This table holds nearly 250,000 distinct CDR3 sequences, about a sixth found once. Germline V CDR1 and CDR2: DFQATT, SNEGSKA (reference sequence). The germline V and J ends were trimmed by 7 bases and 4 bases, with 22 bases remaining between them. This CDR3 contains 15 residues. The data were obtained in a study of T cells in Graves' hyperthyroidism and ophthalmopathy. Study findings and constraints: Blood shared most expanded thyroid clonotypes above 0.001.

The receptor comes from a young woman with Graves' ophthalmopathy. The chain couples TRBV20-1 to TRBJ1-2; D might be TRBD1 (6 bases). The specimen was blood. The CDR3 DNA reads TGCAGTGGAAATCCTTACGTGGGGGCACCCTATGGCTACACCTTC. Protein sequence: CSGNPYVGAPYGYTF.